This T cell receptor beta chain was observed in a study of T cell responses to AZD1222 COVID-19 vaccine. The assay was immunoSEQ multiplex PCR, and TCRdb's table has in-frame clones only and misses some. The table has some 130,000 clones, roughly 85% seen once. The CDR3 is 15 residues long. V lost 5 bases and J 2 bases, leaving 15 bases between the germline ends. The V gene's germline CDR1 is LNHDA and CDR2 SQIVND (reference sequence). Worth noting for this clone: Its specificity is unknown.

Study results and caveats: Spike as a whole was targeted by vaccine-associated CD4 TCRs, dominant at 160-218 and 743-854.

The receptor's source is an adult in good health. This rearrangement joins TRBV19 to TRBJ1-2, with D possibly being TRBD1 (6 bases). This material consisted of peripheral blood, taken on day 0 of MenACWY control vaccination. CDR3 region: CASSSSTGLNYGYTF. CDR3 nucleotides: TGTGCCAGTAGTTCGAGCACAGGGTTGAACTATGGCTACACCTTC. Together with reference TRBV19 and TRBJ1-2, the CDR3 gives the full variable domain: DGGITQSPKYLFRKEGQNVTLSCEQNLNHDAMYWYRQDPGQGLRLIYYSQIVNDFQKGDIAEGYSVSREKKESFPLTVTSAQKNPTAFYLCASSSSTGLNYGYTFGSGTRLTVV.